These 21 T cell receptor beta chains came from one sample sequenced in a study of T cell responses to AZD1222 COVID-19 vaccine. Sequenced by immunoSEQ multiplex PCR; TCRdb stores in-frame clones only, minus some. The repertoire holds fewer than 110,000 clones, with about 89% as singletons. Sequencing was performed on peripheral blood, taken 28 days after the second AZD1222 dose. These receptors came from an adult who received the AZD1222 COVID-19 vaccine.

The V gene is TRBV19, the J gene TRBJ1-6, with D unclear. Trimming took off 2 bases at V and 10 bases at J, with 9 bases between the two ends. This CDR3 is built from 13 residues. The V gene's germline CDR1 is LNHDA and CDR2 SQIVND (reference sequence). This CDR3 is CASSISGLSPLHF. The CDR3 DNA reads as TGTGCCAGTAGTATATCGGGGTTATCACCCCTCCACTTT.

The rearrangement uses TRBV27 and TRBJ2-7, with TRBD1 identical over 8 bases. The CDR3 runs 15 residues. CDR1 and CDR2 from the germline V gene are MNHEY and SMNVEV (reference sequence). The junction had 4 bases not matched to a gene; V was cut back by 1 base and J by 2 bases. The DNA of the CDR3 is TGTGCCAGCAGTTTATTCGTGACAGGGGCCTACGAGCAGTACTTC. This sequence encodes CASSLFVTGAYEQYF.

This clone was detected a few times. This chain links TRBV6-2 or TRBV6-3 with TRBJ2-2; 9 bases agree with TRBD1. CDR1 is MNHEY and CDR2 is SVGEGT in the germline V gene. The V segment lost 6 bases and the J segment 4 bases; nucleotides outside the gene matches: 6. The CDR3 length is 15 residues. The CDR3 region is CASSPPTGGTGELFF. CDR3 DNA: TGTGCCAGCAGCCCGCCGACAGGGGGCACCGGGGAGCTGTTTTTT.

This clone showed up just once. The V and J genes are TRBV7-2 and TRBJ1-2, with 8 bases fitting TRBD1. This CDR3 is built from 13 residues. Germline assignment: CDR1 SGHTA and CDR2 FQGNSA. V lost 5 bases and J lost 3; bases outside the gene matches: 2. In nucleotides, the CDR3 is TGTGCCAGCAGCCGGACAGGGCACTATGGCTACACCTTC. This sequence encodes CASSRTGHYGYTF. The whole variable domain, remainder taken from reference TRBV7-2 and TRBJ1-2, is GAGVSQSPSNKVTEKGKDVELRCDPISGHTALYWYRQSLGQGLEFLIYFQGNSAPDKSGLPSDRFSAERTGGSVSTLTIQRTQQEDSAVYLCASSRTGHYGYTFGSGTRLTVV.

As for this clone: The sample holds other DNA sequences that translate to the same CDR3. The chain links TRBV6-5 to TRBJ2-2; 8 bases map to TRBD1. The germline CDR1 and CDR2 sequences are MNHEY and SVGAGI. This CDR3 is built from 13 residues. The J segment lost 5 bases and the V segment lost 5 bases, leaving 1 base of the junction unmatched. The CDR3 DNA reads as TGTGCCAGCAGTCGGGACAGGACCGGGGAGCTGTTTTTT. Residues: CASSRDRTGELFF.

This rearrangement joins TRBV20-1 to TRBJ2-5, with D uncertain. Germline V gives CDR1 DFQATT, CDR2 SNEGSKA (reference sequence). There are 11 residues in the CDR3. Written as DNA, the CDR3 is TGCAACACAGCTCGCCAAGAGACCCAGTACTTC. This gives the protein CNTARQETQYF.

V usage is TRBV7-7 and J usage is TRBJ2-5; 11 bases are a match to TRBD2. CDR1 SSHAT and CDR2 FNYEAQ come from the germline V gene (reference sequence). V lost 1 base and J lost 2; bases outside the gene matches: 0. The CDR3 extends over 15 amino acids. CDR3: CASSLGLAGQETQYF. As DNA, the CDR3 is TGTGCCAGCAGCTTAGGACTAGCGGGACAAGAGACCCAGTACTTC.

The chain carries TRBV14 and TRBJ1-6; D is possibly TRBD1 (6 bases). V gave up 6 bases and J gave up 5 bases, with 11 bases separating them. Germline values: CDR1 SGHDN, CDR2 FVKESK. This CDR3 region has 14 residues. The CDR3: CASSQGRNNSPLHF. CDR3 bases: TGTGCCAGCAGTCAGGGGAGGAATAATTCACCCCTCCACTTT.

CDR3 nucleotide sequence: TGTGCCAGCAGTTTAACCGCCGGACAGGGCCCCTACGAGCAGTACTTC. This translates into CASSLTAGQGPYEQYF. V is TRBV27 and J is TRBJ2-7; 8 positions agree with TRBD1. CDR3 length: 16 residues. Trimming took 2 bases from V and 2 from J; bases not matched to a gene: 8. Per germline, CDR1 MNHEY and CDR2 SMNVEV (reference sequence).

V usage is TRBV2 and J usage is TRBJ2-2, with 9 bases aligning to TRBD2. The germline V gene encodes CDR1 SNHLY and CDR2 FYNNEI. J gave up 7 bases and V 6 bases, and 6 bases lay outside the gene matches. There are 14 residues in the CDR3. Written as DNA, the CDR3 is TGTGCCAGCAGAAATAGCGGGAGTGTCGGGGAGCTGTTTTTT. Its translation: CASRNSGSVGELFF.

The genes are TRBV29-1 and TRBJ2-1; 11 bases match TRBD2. The V and J ends lost 4 bases and 7 bases, in that order; junction bases with no gene match: 6. The CDR3 totals 14 residues. Germline V gives CDR1 SQVTM, CDR2 ANQGSEA. CDR3 coding DNA: TGCAGCGTTGTTCGACTAGCGGGAAGGAATGAGCAGTTCTTC. Its protein product is CSVVRLAGRNEQFF.

Worth noting for this clone: Other DNA sequences in the same sample also yield this CDR3. The chain recombines TRBV5-1 with TRBJ1-1, with D uncertain. Germline V gene sequence: CDR1 SGHRS, CDR2 YFSETQ. The ends were cut back, 0 bases at V and 2 bases at J, with 5 bases in the middle. The CDR3 consists of 13 residues. CDR3 sequence reads: CASSLGGNTEAFF. CDR3 DNA: TGCGCCAGCAGCTTGGGGGGTAACACTGAAGCTTTCTTT.

V is TRBV2 and J is TRBJ1-3, with no clear D. V gave up 5 bases and J gave up 0 bases, with 17 bases separating them. CDR3 length: 17 residues. Germline V gene lookup returns CDR1 SNHLY and CDR2 FYNNEI. The CDR3 nucleotides read TGTGCCAGCAGTATAGTGGGGAGATCCTCCTCTGGAAACACCATATATTTT. Residues: CASSIVGRSSSGNTIYF.

The V and J genes are TRBV14 and TRBJ2-7; tentative D call: TRBD1 (5 bases). The CDR3 has 13 amino acids. V lost 4 bases to trimming and J lost 6 bases, with 13 bases between them. CDR1 and CDR2 from the germline V gene are SGHDN and FVKESK. For the CDR3, the DNA is TGTGCCAGCAGCCTAACGCAGGGTTCCGAGCAGTACTTC. Its protein product is CASSLTQGSEQYF.

The chain recombines TRBV6-6 with TRBJ2-7, with D perhaps matching TRBD1 (6 bases). Deletions cut 4 bases from V and 3 bases from J, with 13 bases between. This CDR3 is 14 amino acids long. Germline V gene lookup returns CDR1 MNHNY and CDR2 SVGAGI (reference sequence). CDR3: CASSLQGIGYEQYF. The CDR3 nucleotides read TGTGCCAGCAGTTTGCAGGGGATTGGCTACGAGCAGTACTTC.

The sample holds one count of this clone. V and J are TRBV27 and TRBJ2-1; 7 nucleotides align to TRBD2. The trim removed 7 bases at V and 0 bases at J, leaving 3 bases unmatched. The CDR3 is 14 amino acids. Germline CDR1 reads MNHEY; CDR2 reads SMNVEV (reference sequence). Here the CDR3 reads CASKGGYSYNEQFF. CDR3 bases: TGTGCCAGCAAGGGAGGGTACTCCTACAATGAGCAGTTCTTC.

This chain connects TRBV11-3 to TRBJ1-6; D gene ambiguous. Germline CDR1 and CDR2: SGHNT and YENEEA. The CDR3 consists of 13 residues. Trimming pared 8 bases from V and 3 bases from J, leaving 8 bases between. CDR3 protein: CASQEYYNSPLHF. CDR3 DNA sequence: TGTGCCAGCCAGGAATACTATAATTCACCCCTCCACTTT.

The chain carries TRBV3-1 (or the pseudogene TRBV3-2) and TRBJ2-1, with TRBD2 matching 9 bases. Per germline, CDR1 LGHDT and CDR2 YNNKEL (reference sequence). Unmatched junction bases numbered 8, after V lost 3 bases and J lost 8 bases. The CDR3 has 15 residues. CDR3 region: CASSQPSGARDEQFF. In DNA form, the CDR3 reads TGTGCCAGCAGCCAGCCTAGCGGGGCAAGGGATGAGCAGTTCTTC.

This sequence joins TRBV6-5 and TRBJ2-7; D perhaps matches TRBD1 (5 bases). Germline CDR1 is MNHEY and CDR2 is SVGAGI. This CDR3 comprises 13 residues. Trimming stripped 8 bases from V and 3 bases from J, with 14 bases between. DNA for the CDR3: TGTGCCAGCTCCCCAGGGTATTTCTACGAGCAGTACTTC. Translating it yields CASSPGYFYEQYF.

The chain employs TRBV4-2 and TRBJ2-5; 15 nucleotides line up with TRBD2. This CDR3 spans 16 amino acids. CDR1 and CDR2 from the germline V gene are LGHNA and YNFKEQ. Trimming took 1 base from V and 4 from J; bases not matched to a gene: 1. CDR3 in amino acids: CASSQGTSGGGETQYF. CDR3 DNA: TGTGCCAGCAGCCAAGGGACTAGCGGGGGGGGAGAGACCCAGTACTTC.

V usage is TRBV20-1 and J usage is TRBJ1-2; the D gene is possibly TRBD1 (6 bases). The V gene's germline CDR1 is DFQATT and CDR2 SNEGSKA (reference sequence). The CDR3 has 15 amino acids. Trimming shortened V by 3 bases and J by 4 bases, and 18 bases separated the two germline ends. CDR3 bases: TGCAGTGCTAGTTTTGGGGGGGGCGCCGGCTATGGCTACACCTTC. This encodes CSASFGGGAGYGYTF.